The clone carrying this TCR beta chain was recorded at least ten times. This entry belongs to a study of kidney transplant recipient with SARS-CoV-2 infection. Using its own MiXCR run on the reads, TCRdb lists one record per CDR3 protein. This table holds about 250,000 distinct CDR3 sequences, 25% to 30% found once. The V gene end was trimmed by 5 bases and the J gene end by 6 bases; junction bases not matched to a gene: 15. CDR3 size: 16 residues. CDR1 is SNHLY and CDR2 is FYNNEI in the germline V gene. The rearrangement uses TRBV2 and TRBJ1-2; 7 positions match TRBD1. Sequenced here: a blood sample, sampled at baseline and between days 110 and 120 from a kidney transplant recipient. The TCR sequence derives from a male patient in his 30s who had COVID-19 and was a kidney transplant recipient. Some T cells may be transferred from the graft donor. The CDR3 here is CASSSTRGQSNDGYTF. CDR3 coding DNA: TGTGCCAGCAGTAGCACAAGGGGACAGTCAAACGATGGCTACACCTTC.